This T cell receptor beta chain was sequenced during a study of blood T cell repertoires in COVID-19. Study background: From the United States, Italy and Spain came samples of acute and convalescent COVID-19. Sample material is recorded as cDNA or gDNA derived from T cells, B-cell-depleted T cells, or PBMCs.

Per the original methods: Researchers report that nucleated cell counts were estimated from reference gene primer amplification. Assay: immunoSEQ multiplex PCR; the TCRdb copy retains only in-frame clones and omits some. Clone size and the V and J calls come from that table; the DNA yielded D and trimming. The sample shows more than 30,000 clones, 85% to 95% of them seen only once. The germline V gene encodes CDR1 MNHEY and CDR2 SMNVEV (reference sequence). The CDR3 contains 12 residues. Trimming stripped 5 bases from V and 5 bases from J, with 10 bases between. The receptor's source is a human donor with active COVID-19. The donor label of this sample is uncertain. The sample consisted of peripheral blood. The chain carries TRBV27 and TRBJ2-7; a weak D match, TRBD2 (5 bases). For the CDR3, the DNA is TGTGCCAGCAGTCCCGGACTGAACGAGCAGTACTTC. The encoded protein is CASSPGLNEQYF.